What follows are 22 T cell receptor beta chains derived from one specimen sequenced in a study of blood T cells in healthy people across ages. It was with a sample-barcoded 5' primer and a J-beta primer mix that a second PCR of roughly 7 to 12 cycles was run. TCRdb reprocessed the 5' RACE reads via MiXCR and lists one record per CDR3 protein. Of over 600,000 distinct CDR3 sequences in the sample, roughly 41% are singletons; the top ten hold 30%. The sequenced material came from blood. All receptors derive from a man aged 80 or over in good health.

The CDR3 DNA reads TGCGCCAGCAGCTTAGTCCAGGGGAACACTGAAGCTTTCTTT. It is translated as CASSLVQGNTEAFF. The chain employs TRBV5-1 and TRBJ1-1, with a tentative D call TRBD1 (5 bases). V lost 2 bases, J lost 1 base, and 9 bases lay in between. The CDR3 totals 14 residues. In germline, CDR1 is SGHRS, CDR2 YFSETQ.

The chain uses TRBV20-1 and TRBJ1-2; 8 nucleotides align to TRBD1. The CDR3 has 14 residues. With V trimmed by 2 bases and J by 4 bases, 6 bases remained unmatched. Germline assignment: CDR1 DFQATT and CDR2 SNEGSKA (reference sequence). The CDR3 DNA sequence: TGCAGTGCTAGATCACAGGGGGTGGTCTATGGCTACACCTTC. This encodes CSARSQGVVYGYTF.

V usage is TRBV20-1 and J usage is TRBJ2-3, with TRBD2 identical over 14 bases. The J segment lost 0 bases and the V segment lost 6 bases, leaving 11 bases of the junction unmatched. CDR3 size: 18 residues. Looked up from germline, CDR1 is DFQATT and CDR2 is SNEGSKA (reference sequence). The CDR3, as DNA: TGCAGTGCACTACCGACTAGCGGGAGGGCCGTTAGCACAGATACGCAGTATTTT. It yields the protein CSALPTSGRAVSTDTQYF.

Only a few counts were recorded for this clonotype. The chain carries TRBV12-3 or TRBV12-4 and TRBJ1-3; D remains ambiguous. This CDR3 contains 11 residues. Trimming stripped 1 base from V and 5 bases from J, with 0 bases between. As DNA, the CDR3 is TGTGCCAGCAGTTTAGGAAACACCATATATTTT. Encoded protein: CASSLGNTIYF.

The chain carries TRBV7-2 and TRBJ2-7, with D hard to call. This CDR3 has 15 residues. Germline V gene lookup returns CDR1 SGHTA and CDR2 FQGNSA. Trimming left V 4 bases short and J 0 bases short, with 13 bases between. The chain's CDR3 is CASSSLERSSYEQYF. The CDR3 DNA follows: TGTGCCAGCAGCTCCCTAGAGAGGAGCTCCTACGAGCAGTACTTC.

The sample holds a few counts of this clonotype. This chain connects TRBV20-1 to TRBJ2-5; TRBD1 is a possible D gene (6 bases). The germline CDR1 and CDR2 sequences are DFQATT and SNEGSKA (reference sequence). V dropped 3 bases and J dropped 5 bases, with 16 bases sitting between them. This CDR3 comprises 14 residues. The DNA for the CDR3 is TGCAGTGCTAGCCTGGCGACAGGTCGGGAGACCCAGTACTTC. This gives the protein CSASLATGRETQYF.

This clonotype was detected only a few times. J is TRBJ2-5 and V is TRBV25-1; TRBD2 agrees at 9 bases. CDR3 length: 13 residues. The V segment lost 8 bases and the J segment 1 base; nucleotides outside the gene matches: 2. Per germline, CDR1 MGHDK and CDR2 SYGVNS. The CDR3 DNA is TGTGCCAGCGGAGCGGGGGGCCAAGAGACCCAGTACTTC. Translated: CASGAGGQETQYF.

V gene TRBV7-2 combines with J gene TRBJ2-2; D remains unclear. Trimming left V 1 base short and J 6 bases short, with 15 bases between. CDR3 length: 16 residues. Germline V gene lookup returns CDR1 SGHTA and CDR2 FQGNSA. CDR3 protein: CASSLESNGRSGELFF. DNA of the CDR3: TGTGCCAGCAGCTTAGAGTCAAACGGAAGATCCGGGGAGCTGTTTTTT.

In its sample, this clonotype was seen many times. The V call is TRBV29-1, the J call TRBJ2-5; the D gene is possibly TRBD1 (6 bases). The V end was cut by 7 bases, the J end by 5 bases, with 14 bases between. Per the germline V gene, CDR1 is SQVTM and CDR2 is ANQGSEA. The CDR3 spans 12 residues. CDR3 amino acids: CSARQAGETQYF. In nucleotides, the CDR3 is TGCAGCGCAAGACAGGCAGGGGAGACCCAGTACTTC.

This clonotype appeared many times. This CDR3 is CASSEGLAGLSSYEQYF. CDR3 DNA sequence: TGCGCCAGCAGCGAGGGACTAGCGGGACTGAGCTCCTACGAGCAGTACTTC. The chain joins TRBV5-1 to TRBJ2-7; TRBD2 matches at 13 bases. V shed 4 bases and J 0 bases; nucleotides not matched to a gene: 7. The CDR3 extends over 17 amino acids. From germline, CDR1 is SGHRS and CDR2 YFSETQ.

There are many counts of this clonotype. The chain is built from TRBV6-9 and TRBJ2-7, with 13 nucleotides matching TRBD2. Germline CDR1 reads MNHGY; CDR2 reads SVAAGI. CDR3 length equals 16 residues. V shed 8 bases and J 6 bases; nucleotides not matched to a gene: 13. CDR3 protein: CASPGTSGNGPSEQYF. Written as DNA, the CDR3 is TGTGCCAGCCCTGGGACTAGCGGGAACGGTCCTTCCGAGCAGTACTTC.

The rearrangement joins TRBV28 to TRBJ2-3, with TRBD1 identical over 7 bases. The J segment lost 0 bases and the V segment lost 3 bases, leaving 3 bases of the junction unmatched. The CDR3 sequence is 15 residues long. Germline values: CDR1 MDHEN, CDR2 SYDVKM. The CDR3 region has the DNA TGTGCCAGCAGTTTCGGGGACAGTAGCACAGATACGCAGTATTTT. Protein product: CASSFGDSSTDTQYF.

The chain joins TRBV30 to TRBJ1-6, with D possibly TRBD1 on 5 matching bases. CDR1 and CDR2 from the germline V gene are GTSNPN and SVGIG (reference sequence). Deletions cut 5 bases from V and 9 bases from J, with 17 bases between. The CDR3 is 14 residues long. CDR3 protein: CAWGDPPGFSPLHF. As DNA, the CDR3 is TGTGCCTGGGGGGACCCTCCGGGTTTTTCACCCCTCCACTTT. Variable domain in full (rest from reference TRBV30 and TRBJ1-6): SQTIHQWPATLVQPVGSPLSLECTVEGTSNPNLYWYRQAAGRGLQLLFYSVGIGQISSEVPQNLSASRPQDRQFILSSKKLLLSDSGFYLCAWGDPPGFSPLHFGNGTRLTVT.

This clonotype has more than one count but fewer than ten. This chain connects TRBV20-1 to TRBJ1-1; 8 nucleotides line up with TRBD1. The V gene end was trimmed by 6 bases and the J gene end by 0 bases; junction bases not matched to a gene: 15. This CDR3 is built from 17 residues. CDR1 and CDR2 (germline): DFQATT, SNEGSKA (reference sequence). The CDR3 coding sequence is TGCAGTGCACATGGACAGGGAGTAAACCACATGAACACTGAAGCTTTCTTT. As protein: CSAHGQGVNHMNTEAFF.

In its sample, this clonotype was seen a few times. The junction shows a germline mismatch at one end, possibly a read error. The CDR3 coding sequence is TGCGCCAGCAGGCTGGACAGGGGATACGAGCAGTACTTC. Protein product: CASRLDRGYEQYF. The chain joins TRBV27 to TRBJ2-7, with TRBD1 identical over 9 bases. The CDR3 is made up of 13 amino acids. Germline V lookup: CDR1 MNHEY, CDR2 SMNVEV (reference sequence).

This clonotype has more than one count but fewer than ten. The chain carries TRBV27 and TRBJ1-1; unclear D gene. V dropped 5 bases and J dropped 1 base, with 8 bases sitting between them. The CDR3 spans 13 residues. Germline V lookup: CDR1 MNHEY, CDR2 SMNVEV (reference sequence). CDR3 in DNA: TGTGCCAGCAGTCGAATACGGAACACTGAAGCTTTCTTT. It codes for CASSRIRNTEAFF.

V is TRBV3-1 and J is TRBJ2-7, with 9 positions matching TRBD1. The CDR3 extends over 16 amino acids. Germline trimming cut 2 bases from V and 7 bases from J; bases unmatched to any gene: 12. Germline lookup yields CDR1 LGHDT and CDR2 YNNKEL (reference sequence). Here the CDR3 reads CASSQFGDRELNEQYF. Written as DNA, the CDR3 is TGTGCCAGCAGCCAATTTGGGGACAGGGAATTAAATGAGCAGTACTTC.

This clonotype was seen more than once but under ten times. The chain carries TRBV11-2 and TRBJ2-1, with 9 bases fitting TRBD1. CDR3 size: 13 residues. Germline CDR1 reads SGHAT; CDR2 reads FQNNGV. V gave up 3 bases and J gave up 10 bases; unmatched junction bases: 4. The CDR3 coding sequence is TGTGCCAGCAGCTTGGACAGGGGCAGAGAGCAGTTCTTC. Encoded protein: CASSLDRGREQFF.

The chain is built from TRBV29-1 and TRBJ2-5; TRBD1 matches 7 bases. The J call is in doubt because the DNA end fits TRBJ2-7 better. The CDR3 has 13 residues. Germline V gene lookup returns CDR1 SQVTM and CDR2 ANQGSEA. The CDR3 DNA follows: TGCAGCGTTGGCACAGGGGTCACCTACGAGCAGTACTTC. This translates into CSVGTGVTYEQYF.

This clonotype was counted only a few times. Written as DNA, the CDR3 is TGTGCCAGCGGACACCACAATCAGCCCCAGCATTTT. Its protein is CASGHHNQPQHF. The chain combines TRBV7-2 with TRBJ1-5; perhaps TRBD1 as D (5 bases). Between the trimmed V and J ends, which lost 8 bases and 3 bases, there was a span of 8 bases. The CDR3 is made up of 12 amino acids. Germline values: CDR1 SGHTA, CDR2 FQGNSA.

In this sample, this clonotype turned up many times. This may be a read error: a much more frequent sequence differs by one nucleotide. DNA for the CDR3: TGTGCCATCAGTGAACGGCAGGACTATTTACCCCCCCACTTT. This encodes CAISERQDYLPPHF. This chain links TRBV10-3 with TRBJ1-6; D is ambiguous. Germline CDR1 is ENHRY and CDR2 is SYGVKD. The CDR3 has 14 amino acids.

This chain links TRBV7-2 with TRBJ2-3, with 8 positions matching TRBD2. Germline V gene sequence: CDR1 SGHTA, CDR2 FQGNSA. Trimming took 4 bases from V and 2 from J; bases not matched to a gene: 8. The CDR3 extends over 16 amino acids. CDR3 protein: CASSSRPAGVTDTQYF. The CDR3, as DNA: TGTGCCAGCAGCTCTCGGCCAGCGGGAGTCACAGATACGCAGTATTTT.